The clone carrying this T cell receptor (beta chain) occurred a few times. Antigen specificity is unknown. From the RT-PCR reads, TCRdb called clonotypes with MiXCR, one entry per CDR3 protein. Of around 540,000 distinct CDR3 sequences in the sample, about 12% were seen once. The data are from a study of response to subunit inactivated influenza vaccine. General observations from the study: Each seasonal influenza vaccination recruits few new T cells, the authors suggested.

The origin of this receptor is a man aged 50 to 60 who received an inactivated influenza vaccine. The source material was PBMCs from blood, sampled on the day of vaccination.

For the CDR3, the DNA is TGTGCCACCAGTCCCGGACAGGACTACGAGCAGTACTTC. Protein sequence: CATSPGQDYEQYF. This sequence joins TRBV15 and TRBJ2-7, with TRBD1 matching over 7 bases. V was clipped by 6 bases and J by 3 bases; unmatched bases: 5. This CDR3 region has 13 residues. Germline V gives CDR1 LNHNV, CDR2 YYDKDF (reference sequence).